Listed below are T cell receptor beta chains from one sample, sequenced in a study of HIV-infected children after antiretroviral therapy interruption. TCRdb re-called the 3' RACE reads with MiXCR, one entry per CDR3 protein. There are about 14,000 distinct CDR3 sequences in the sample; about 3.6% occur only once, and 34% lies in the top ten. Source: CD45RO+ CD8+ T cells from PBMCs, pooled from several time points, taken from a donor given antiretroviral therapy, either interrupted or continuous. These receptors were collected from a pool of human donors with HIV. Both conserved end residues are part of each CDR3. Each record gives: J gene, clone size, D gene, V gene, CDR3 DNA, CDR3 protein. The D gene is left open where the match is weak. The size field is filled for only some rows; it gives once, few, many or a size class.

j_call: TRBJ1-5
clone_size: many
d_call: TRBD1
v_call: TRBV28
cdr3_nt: TGTGCCAGCAGTTTGGGACAGGGATTTCGTCAGCCCCAGCATTTT
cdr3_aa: CASSLGQGFRQPQHF

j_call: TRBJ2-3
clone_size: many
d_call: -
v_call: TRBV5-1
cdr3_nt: TGCGCCAGCTGCTATCAGGCAGGGCGCTTGGCAGATACGCAGTATTTT
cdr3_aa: CASCYQAGRLADTQYF

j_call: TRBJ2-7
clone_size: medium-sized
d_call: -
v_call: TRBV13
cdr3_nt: TGTGCCAGCAGCTTAGGAGGCGGGGGCTCTAGCTCCTACGAGCAGTACTTC
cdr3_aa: CASSLGGGGSSSYEQYF

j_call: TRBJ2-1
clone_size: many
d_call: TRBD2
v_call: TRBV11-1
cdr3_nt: TGTGCCAGCAGCTTAGCAGCGGGGGGTGAGCAGTTCTTC
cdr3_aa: CASSLAAGGEQFF

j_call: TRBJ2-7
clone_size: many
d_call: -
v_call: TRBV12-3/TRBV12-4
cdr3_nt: TGTGCCAGCAGTCGGTCCGGTTCCCCCTACGAGCAGTACTTC
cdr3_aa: CASSRSGSPYEQYF

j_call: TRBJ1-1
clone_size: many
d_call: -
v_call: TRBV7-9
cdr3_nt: TGTGCCAGCATGGGTATGAACACTGAAGCTTTCTTT
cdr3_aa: CASMGMNTEAFF

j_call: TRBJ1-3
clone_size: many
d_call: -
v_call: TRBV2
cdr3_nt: TGTGCCAGCAGTGAAACGGGGGCTACTGGAAACACCATATATTTT
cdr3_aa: CASSETGATGNTIYF

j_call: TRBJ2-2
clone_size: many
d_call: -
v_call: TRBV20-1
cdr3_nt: TGCAGTGCTAGAGAGCAGGGAAGGGAATTTAGGGAGCTGTTTTTT
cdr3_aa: CSAREQGREFRELFF

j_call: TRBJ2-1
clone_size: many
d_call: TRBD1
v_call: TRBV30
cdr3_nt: TGTGCCTGGGATCCGGGACAGGGAGCAGGAGGTGAGCAGTTCTTC
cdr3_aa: CAWDPGQGAGGEQFF

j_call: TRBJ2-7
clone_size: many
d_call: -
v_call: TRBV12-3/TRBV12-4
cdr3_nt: TGTGCCAGCAGTTTGTATTCAGGGTCCGAGCAGTACTTC
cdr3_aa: CASSLYSGSEQYF

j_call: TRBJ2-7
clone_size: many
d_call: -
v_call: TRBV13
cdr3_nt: TGTGCCAGCGGCTCAGCCCCAGCGGTCTACGAGCAGTACTTC
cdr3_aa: CASGSAPAVYEQYF

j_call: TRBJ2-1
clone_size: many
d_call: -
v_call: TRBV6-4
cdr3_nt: TGTGCCAGCAGTGACGAGAACCGTGGTGAATACAATGAGCAGTTCTTC
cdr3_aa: CASSDENRGEYNEQFF

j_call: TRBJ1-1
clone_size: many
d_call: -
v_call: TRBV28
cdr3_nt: TGTGCCAGCAGTTTATGCAATAAACCCCCGGGACAAAGGAACACTGAAGCTTTCTTT
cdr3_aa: CASSLCNKPPGQRNTEAFF

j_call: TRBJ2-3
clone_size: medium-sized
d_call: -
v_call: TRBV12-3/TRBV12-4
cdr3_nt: TGTGCCAGCAGCCGAAGCGGGTCGATTGGGTACCAAAATACGCAGTATTTT
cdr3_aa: CASSRSGSIGYQNTQYF

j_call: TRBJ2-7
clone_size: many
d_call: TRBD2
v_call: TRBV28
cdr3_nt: TGTGCCAGCAGTTTAAAGCGGGGGGGGCCCTACGAGCAGTACTTC
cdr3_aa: CASSLKRGGPYEQYF

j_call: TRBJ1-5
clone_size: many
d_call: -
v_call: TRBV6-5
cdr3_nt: TGTGCCAGCAGGGTATCTCAGCCCCAGCATTTT
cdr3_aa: CASRVSQPQHF

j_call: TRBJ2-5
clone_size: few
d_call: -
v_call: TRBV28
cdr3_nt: TGTGCCAGCAGTGCCCAAGACAGAGCCCAAGAGACCCAGTACTTC
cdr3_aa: CASSAQDRAQETQYF

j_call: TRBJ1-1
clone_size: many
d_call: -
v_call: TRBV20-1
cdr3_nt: TGCAGTGCTAGAGATCGAGGACTCCAGGTTTGGTGGAACACTGAAGCTTTCTTT
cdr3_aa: CSARDRGLQVWWNTEAFF

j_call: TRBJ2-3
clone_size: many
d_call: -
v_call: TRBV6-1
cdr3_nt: TGTGCCAGCAGTGGAGGGCTAGCTACAGATACGCAGTATTTT
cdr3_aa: CASSGGLATDTQYF

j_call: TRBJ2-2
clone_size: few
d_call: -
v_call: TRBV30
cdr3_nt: TGTGCCTGGAGTGCCACCGGGGAGCTGTTTTTT
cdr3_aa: CAWSATGELFF

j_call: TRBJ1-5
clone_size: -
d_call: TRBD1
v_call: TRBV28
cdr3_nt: TGTGCCAGCAGCGAAAGGACAGGGGAAGTTCAGCCCCAGCATTTT
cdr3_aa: CASSERTGEVQPQHF

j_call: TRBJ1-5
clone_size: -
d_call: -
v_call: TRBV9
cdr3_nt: TGTGCCAGCAGCGTAGGTGCGTCCAGCAATCAGCCCCAGCATTTT
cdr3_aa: CASSVGASSNQPQHF

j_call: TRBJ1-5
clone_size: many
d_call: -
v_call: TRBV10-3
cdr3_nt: TGTGCCATCAGTGAGACTATTAGGGATCCAAATCAGCCCCAGCATTTT
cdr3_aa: CAISETIRDPNQPQHF

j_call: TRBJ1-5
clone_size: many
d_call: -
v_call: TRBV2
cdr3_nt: TGTGCCAGCAGTGAAGGCAGGGTTAGCAATCAGCCCCAGCATTTT
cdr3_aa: CASSEGRVSNQPQHF

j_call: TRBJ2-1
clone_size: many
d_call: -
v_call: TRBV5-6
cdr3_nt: TGTGCCAGCAGTAGGCTCAATGAGCAGTTCTTC
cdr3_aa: CASSRLNEQFF

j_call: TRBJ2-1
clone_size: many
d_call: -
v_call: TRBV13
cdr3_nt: TGTGCCAGCAGCTTAGGCAGGGATGAGCAGTTCTTC
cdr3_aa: CASSLGRDEQFF

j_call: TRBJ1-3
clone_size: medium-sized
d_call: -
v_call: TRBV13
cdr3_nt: TGTGCCAGCAGCTCCAGTTCGGGCTCTGGAAACACCATATATTTT
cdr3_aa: CASSSSSGSGNTIYF

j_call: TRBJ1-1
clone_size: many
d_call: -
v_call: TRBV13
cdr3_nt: TGTGCCAGCAGCTTAGGAGGTCAGGAGCAAGCTTTCTTT
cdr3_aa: CASSLGGQEQAFF

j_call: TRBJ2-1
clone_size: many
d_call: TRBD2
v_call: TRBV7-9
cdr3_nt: TGTGCCAGCAGCTTATACGGGGGGGCGGTAAGTGAGCAGTTCTTC
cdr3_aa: CASSLYGGAVSEQFF

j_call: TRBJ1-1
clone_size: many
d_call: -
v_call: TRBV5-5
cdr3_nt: TGTGCCAGCAGCTTGGTCCCAGCGAACACTGAAGCTTTCTTT
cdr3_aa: CASSLVPANTEAFF

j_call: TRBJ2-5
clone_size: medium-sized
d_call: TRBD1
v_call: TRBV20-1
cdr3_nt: TGCAGCCTCGGACAGGGGGCATGGGAGACCCAGTACTTC
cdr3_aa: CSLGQGAWETQYF

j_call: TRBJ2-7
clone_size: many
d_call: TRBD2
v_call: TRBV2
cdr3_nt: TGTGCCAGCAGCAGAGGGAATAGCGGGGACGAGCAGTACTTC
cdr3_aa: CASSRGNSGDEQYF

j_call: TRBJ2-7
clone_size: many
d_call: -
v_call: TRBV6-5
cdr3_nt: TGTGCCAGCAGTTACTTCCAGGGGGGCTCCTACGAGCAGTACTTC
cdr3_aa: CASSYFQGGSYEQYF

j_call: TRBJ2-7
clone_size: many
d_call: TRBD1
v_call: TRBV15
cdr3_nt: TGTGCCACCAGCCCGGGGACAGGGGCGTCCCACGAGCAGTACTTC
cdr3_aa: CATSPGTGASHEQYF

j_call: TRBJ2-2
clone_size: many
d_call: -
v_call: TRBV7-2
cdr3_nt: TGTGCCAGCAGCTCACAGGGAAACACCGGGGAGCTGTTTTTT
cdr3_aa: CASSSQGNTGELFF

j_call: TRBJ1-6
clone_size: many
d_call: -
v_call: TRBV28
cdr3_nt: TGTGCCAGCAGTTTTCCCTCATGGGGTTCACCCCTCCACTTT
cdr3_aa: CASSFPSWGSPLHF

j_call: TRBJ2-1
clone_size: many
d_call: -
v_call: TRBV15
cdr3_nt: TGTGCCACCAGCCTAGACTGGAACAATGAGCAGTTCTTC
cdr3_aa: CATSLDWNNEQFF

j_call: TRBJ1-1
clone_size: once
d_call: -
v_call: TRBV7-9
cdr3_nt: TGTGCCAGCAGACCTGAGGGGGGTCGGGCTGAAGCTTTCTTT
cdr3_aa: CASRPEGGRAEAFF

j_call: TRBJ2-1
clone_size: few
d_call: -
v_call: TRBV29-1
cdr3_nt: TGCAGCGTCGCCCCCCACGAGCAGTTCTTC
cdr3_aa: CSVAPHEQFF